A single sample gave rise to the 10 T cell receptor beta chains below, sequenced in a study of response to subunit inactivated influenza vaccine. TCRdb reprocessed the RT-PCR reads via MiXCR and lists one record per CDR3 protein. This table has 530,000 or so distinct CDR3 sequences, 12% appearing once. The specimen was PBMCs from blood, collected on the day of vaccination. The source of these receptors is a man in his forties or fifties who received an inactivated influenza vaccine.

J is TRBJ2-1 and V is TRBV3-1; no clear D. Trimming removed 2 bases from V and 8 bases from J, with 13 bases in between. Looked up from germline, CDR1 is LGHDT and CDR2 is YNNKEL (reference sequence). The CDR3 loop spans 14 amino acids. In nucleotides, the CDR3 is TGTGCCAGCAGCCAAATATACACTCGGGATGAGCAGTTCTTC. Its translation: CASSQIYTRDEQFF.

The J gene is TRBJ1-6, the V gene TRBV10-3, with a weak D call TRBD1 (5 bases). Germline V gene lookup returns CDR1 ENHRY and CDR2 SYGVKD. The CDR3 contains 14 residues. V dropped 4 bases and J dropped 6 bases, with 10 bases sitting between them. This CDR3 is CAISVTDRNSPLHF. The CDR3 DNA follows: TGTGCCATCAGTGTGACAGACCGTAATTCACCCCTCCACTTT.

This clonotype was found a few times. This rearrangement joins TRBV4-3 to TRBJ1-5; TRBD1 agrees at 7 bases. The CDR3 runs to 16 residues. Losses at the gene ends were 4 bases for V and 0 bases for J; bases not matched to a gene: 6. Germline loops: CDR1 LGHNA, CDR2 YSLEER. For the CDR3, the DNA is TGCGCCAGCAGCCCAGGACAGGCGAATAGCAATCAGCCCCAGCATTTT. Translation: CASSPGQANSNQPQHF.

This clonotype was observed at least ten times. The chain has TRBV12-3 or TRBV12-4 and TRBJ1-6, with TRBD1 as a possible D gene (6 bases). V lost 6 bases and J lost 9, with 15 bases in between. The CDR3 runs to 14 residues. The chain's CDR3 is CASRGGGVSSPLHF. In nucleotides, the CDR3 is TGTGCCAGCAGGGGAGGGGGTGTTAGTTCACCCCTCCACTTT.

The chain employs TRBV6-1 and TRBJ2-1; the D call may be TRBD1 or TRBD2 (5 bases each). The CDR3 is 16 residues long. The germline V gene encodes CDR1 MNHNS and CDR2 SASEGT. Trimming cost V 5 bases and J 7 bases, with 21 bases left between them. CDR3 in DNA: TGTGCCAGCAGTCGTCTTGGGGGAAATGGTGGGAATGAGCAGTTCTTC. Translation gives CASSRLGGNGGNEQFF.

This clonotype was detected a few times. The chain is built from TRBV25-1 and TRBJ2-5; D unresolved. The CDR3 length is 16 residues. Trimming shortened V by 3 bases and J by 1 base, and 15 bases separated the two germline ends. The germline V gene encodes CDR1 MGHDK and CDR2 SYGVNS. The CDR3 nucleotides are TGTGCCAGCAGTGACCGTCGATTCAGACTCCAAGAGACCCAGTACTTC. This sequence encodes CASSDRRFRLQETQYF.

The V and J genes are TRBV6-1 and TRBJ2-5, with D maybe TRBD2 (5 bases). CDR1 is MNHNS and CDR2 is SASEGT in the germline V gene. The V end lost 4 bases, the J end lost 3 bases, and 6 bases lay between the germline ends. The CDR3 length is 12 residues. CDR3 residues: CASSAGKETQYF. CDR3 nucleotides: TGTGCCAGCAGTGCCGGGAAAGAGACCCAGTACTTC.

The sample holds a few counts of this clonotype. The rearrangement links TRBV29-1 to TRBJ2-1; D may be TRBD2 (6 bases). The CDR3 spans 15 residues. V lost 0 bases, J lost 4 bases, and 13 bases lay in between. Germline V gene sequence: CDR1 SQVTM, CDR2 ANQGSEA. CDR3 sequence: CSVEDRRGSYNEQFF. CDR3 DNA: TGCAGCGTTGAAGATCGGAGGGGATCTTACAATGAGCAGTTCTTC.

The rearrangement uses TRBV5-5 and TRBJ2-3; D possibly corresponds to TRBD2 (6 bases). Trimming shortened V by 0 bases and J by 10 bases, and 12 bases separated the two germline ends. The CDR3 totals 13 residues. From germline, CDR1 is SGHKS and CDR2 YYEKEE (reference sequence). The CDR3 bases are TGTGCCAGCAGCTTGGCCACCGGGGGAGCGCAGTATTTT. Amino acid sequence: CASSLATGGAQYF.

This rearrangement joins TRBV12-3 or TRBV12-4 to TRBJ1-1; D is ambiguous. V shed 4 bases and J shed 10 bases, with 16 bases lying between them. This CDR3 has 13 amino acids. CDR3 DNA sequence: TGTGCCAGCAGTTCCTCCGGCTTCCGGGGAGCTTTCTTT. It is translated as CASSSSGFRGAFF.